These T cell receptor beta chains were read from a single sample in a study of T cell repertoires in cytomegalovirus infection. TCRdb used MiXCR to reprocess the reads, holding one entry per CDR3 protein. The table shows 680,000 or so distinct CDR3 sequences, with around a third occurring only once. For these receptors, no antigen is known. Sequenced here: cultured PBMCs, sampled from culture after CMV antigen stimulation. Source of these receptors: a human donor in good health (CMV status not recorded). Some clones in this sample may be carry-over from other donors' samples. The CDR3 runs from the conserved cysteine through the conserved F or W. Not all rows give a size; the values are once, few, many and, for expanded clones, a class.

V gene,clone size,CDR3 protein
TRBV7-9,few,CASSLRLAPNTGELFF
TRBV7-8,few,CASSPGGAGVGGNEKLFF
TRBV27,.,CASSLGRPQGEQYF
TRBV10-3,.,CAISEVGMETQYF
TRBV29-1,.,CSVAWTSGGETQYF
TRBV7-9,.,CASSQDGGANTQYF
TRBV27,few,CASASGTSGYNEQFF
TRBV4-1,.,CASSQAGSRFGRQYNSPLHF
TRBV7-2,many,CASSPRNGQGIDGYTF
TRBV6-6,.,CASSYSGAGVGGYTF
TRBV20-1,.,CSARVALAGVDEQYF
TRBV19,.,CATSWGRGLGEQYF
TRBV25-1,.,CASSPTRSNYNEQFF
TRBV7-6,.,CASSSNMATAQYF
TRBV7-2,many,CASSDKLAGVTGELFF
TRBV18,.,CASSPRAGGRNQPQHF
TRBV7-2,.,CASSPGMLRDQPQHF
TRBV18,.,CASSPTQGRIYMNTEAFF
TRBV7-2,.,CASSISGAGGTEAFF
TRBV7-2,.,CASSWGLADITDTQYF
TRBV11-3,.,CASSSGRGSPEAFF
TRBV29-1,.,CSVGNFENNEQFF
TRBV12-3/TRBV12-4,.,CASRERMTGDETQYF
TRBV18,.,CASSPYPDDQETQYF
TRBV7-2,few,CASSAGLAGYEQYF
TRBV2,.,CASSTPDLISGNTIYF
TRBV12-3/TRBV12-4,.,CASSLGGILAIYF
TRBV11-2,.,CASSLYGGWDTQYF
TRBV20-1,.,CSAIKTATNQPQHF
TRBV4-3,.,CASSQVLPKGRDLELFF
TRBV7-2,many,CASSLTNSAQRDEQFF
TRBV7-6,few,CASSFYRTYNEQFF
TRBV6-2/TRBV6-3,.,CASSFSMRVAEYEQYF
TRBV2,.,CASSEMDPDTQYF
TRBV7-2,few,CASSLAPPLAGGYEQYF
TRBV28,.,CASRTPRSGNTIYF
TRBV19,.,CASSISAGSNTGELFF
TRBV7-2,many,CASSPSSGGAQETQYF
TRBV7-6,few,CASSALPGRTDTQYF
TRBV28,.,CASSLLSQGAGELFF
TRBV7-2,once,CASSILGRAYEQYF